This T cell receptor (beta chain) was observed in a study of T-cell reconstitution after alpha-beta-depleted transplantation in children. CDR1 is SQVTM and CDR2 is ANQGSEA in the germline V gene. V lost 3 bases, J lost 0 bases, and 8 bases lay in between. CDR3 length: 13 amino acids. Unique molecular identifiers were used in preparing the TCRbeta library. Via MiXCR, TCRdb re-called the PCR reads, giving one row per CDR3 protein. The sample includes some 520,000 distinct CDR3 sequences, around a third seen only once; the top ten take around 2.3%. The chain uses TRBV29-1 and TRBJ2-5; no firm D call. This TCR derives from a human donor who donated a stem cell graft to a child with aplastic anemia. Material: PBMCs from the stem cell graft donor, obtained from the stem cell graft. The CDR3 protein is CSVDPDYQETQYF. As DNA, the CDR3 is TGCAGCGTTGACCCGGATTACCAAGAGACCCAGTACTTC.